This is a list of T cell receptor beta chains from one sample in a study of T cells after yellow fever vaccination. One entry per CDR3 protein, called by TCRdb with MiXCR from the 5' RACE reads. The sample lists under 700,000 distinct CDR3 sequences; about 15% were seen once. The material was PBMCs, obtained roughly 5 days after the first yellow fever vaccination. These receptors all stem from a man aged 18 to 30 who received the YFV17D yellow fever vaccine. Both conserved end residues are part of each CDR3. The D gene is left open where the match is weak. The size entry is marked missing in some rows and otherwise reads once, few, many or a size class.

>TRBV6-4|TRBJ1-1|.|few
TGTGCCAGCACCAAGGGGGGGTACGGCACTGAAGCTTTCTTT
CASTKGGYGTEAFF
>TRBV4-1|TRBJ1-6|.|.
TGCGCCAGCAGCCAAGAAGGGCGCGGCTATTCACCCCTCCACTTT
CASSQEGRGYSPLHF
>TRBV5-1|TRBJ2-1|.|many
TGCGCCAGCAGCGGAAGAGGCTCCTACAATGAGCAGTTCTTC
CASSGRGSYNEQFF
>TRBV7-2|TRBJ2-1|.|.
TGTGCCAGCAGTAGGGGGGGGGACTCCTACAATGAGCAGTTCTTC
CASSRGGDSYNEQFF
>TRBV28|TRBJ1-6|.|.
TGTGCCAGCACCCGGGTGGAGTACTCACCCCTCCACTTT
CASTRVEYSPLHF
>TRBV11-2|TRBJ1-1|.|.
TGTGCCAGCAGCCCGCCGTACGGGGCCAGTCCTATGAACACTGAAGCTTTCTTT
CASSPPYGASPMNTEAFF
>TRBV2|TRBJ2-1|.|few
TGTGCCACCTCCCTAAGCAGGGTTGAGCAGTTCTTC
CATSLSRVEQFF
>TRBV6-1|TRBJ1-2|TRBD1|few
TGTGCCAGCACCCGCGGGACAGGGACGGGTGGCTACACCTTC
CASTRGTGTGGYTF
>TRBV4-1|TRBJ1-6|.|.
TGCGCCAGCAGCCAAGATCTGTCGGCGGCACCAAATTCACCCCTCCACTTT
CASSQDLSAAPNSPLHF
>TRBV6-1|TRBJ2-1|TRBD2|.
TGTGCCAGCAAGATTAGCGGGGGTAATGAGCAGTTCTTC
CASKISGGNEQFF
>TRBV6-4|TRBJ1-1|.|few
TGTGCCAGCAGTGCGATTGGGGACCCCACTGAAGCTTTCTTT
CASSAIGDPTEAFF
>TRBV4-3|TRBJ2-7|.|.
TGCGCCAGCAGTTCTAACTTCGGGGGCAATTCCCAGCAGTACTTC
CASSSNFGGNSQQYF
>TRBV7-9|TRBJ1-5|.|.
TGTGCCAGCAGCTTAAGTACGGATAGCAATCAGCCCCAGCATTTT
CASSLSTDSNQPQHF
>TRBV6-5|TRBJ1-1|.|few
TGTGCCAGCAGTTATCCTAGGAGACAAGACTTCATGAACACTGAAGCTTTCTTT
CASSYPRRQDFMNTEAFF
>TRBV25-1|TRBJ1-5|TRBD1|few
TGTGCCATCGGGGCAGGGGGCGAACAGAATCAGCCCCAGCATTTT
CAIGAGGEQNQPQHF
>TRBV5-1|TRBJ1-1|.|.
TGCGCCAGCCGAAAGACCACAGGGCTTGGCACTGAAGCTTTCTTT
CASRKTTGLGTEAFF
>TRBV18|TRBJ1-1|.|.
TGTGCCAGCTCACTATCTACCGGGAGGGGGACTGAAGCTTTCTTT
CASSLSTGRGTEAFF